The 14 T cell receptor beta chains below come from one sample, sequenced in a study of blood T cells in healthy people across ages. Sample-barcoded 5' priming and a J-beta primer mix drove a second PCR of about 6 to 11 cycles. TCRdb recomputed calls from the 5' RACE reads with MiXCR, one row per CDR3 protein. Among 1.5 million to 1.8 million distinct CDR3 sequences listed, about 45% were seen once. The material sequenced was blood. All receptors derive from a woman younger than 35 in good health.

This clonotype was observed a handful of times. This sequence joins TRBV4-3 and TRBJ1-2; the D is unclear. The CDR3 is made up of 15 amino acids. V was trimmed by 3 bases and J by 4 bases, leaving 15 bases between them. Germline assignment: CDR1 LGHNA and CDR2 YSLEER. CDR3 residues: CASSHNPSGSYGYTF. The CDR3 DNA sequence: TGCGCCAGCAGCCATAACCCCTCGGGGAGCTATGGCTACACCTTC.

The CDR3 reads CASSLTGTLGGKLFF. CDR3 in DNA: TGTGCCAGCAGTTTGACCGGGACCCTAGGCGGAAAACTGTTTTTT. The chain uses TRBV2 and TRBJ1-4; tentatively, D is TRBD1 (5 bases). V lost 5 bases and J 10 bases, leaving 20 bases between the germline ends. The length of the CDR3 is 15 residues. Germline-derived CDR1 and CDR2 are SNHLY and FYNNEI. The full variable domain, rest sourced from reference TRBV2 and TRBJ1-4, is EPEVTQTPSHQVTQMGQEVILRCVPISNHLYFYWYRQILGQKVEFLVSFYNNEISEKSEIFDDQFSVERPDGSNFTLKIRSTKLEDSAMYFCASSLTGTLGGKLFFGSGTQLSVL.

The rearrangement links TRBV7-2 to TRBJ1-5; D is ambiguous. The CDR3 extends over 14 amino acids. Trimming stripped 5 bases from V and 0 bases from J, with 8 bases between. Germline V gene sequence: CDR1 SGHTA, CDR2 FQGNSA. The chain's CDR3 is CASSQSASNQPQHF. The CDR3 nucleotides read TGTGCCAGCAGCCAGTCAGCTAGCAATCAGCCCCAGCATTTT.

The CDR3 region has the DNA TGTGCCAGCAGTTTCCTACTCGCTCGTGGGCCTCCTCCCGCTAACTATGGCTACACCTTC. Its translation: CASSFLLARGPPPANYGYTF. This chain links TRBV28 with TRBJ1-2; D not certain. V lost 3 bases and J lost 0, with 26 bases in between. This CDR3 contains 20 residues. Germline CDR1 reads MDHEN; CDR2 reads SYDVKM.

The chain uses TRBV4-2 and TRBJ1-2; 8 bases fit TRBD1. This CDR3 contains 15 residues. The germline gives CDR1 LGHNA, CDR2 YNFKEQ. The J segment lost 1 base and the V segment lost 3 bases, leaving 4 bases of the junction unmatched. The CDR3, as DNA: TGTGCCAGCAGCCACCCGGACAGGGATAACTATGGCTACACCTTC. This encodes CASSHPDRDNYGYTF.

The chain recombines TRBV20-1 with TRBJ2-1, with D uncertain. CDR3 length equals 12 residues. The germline V gene encodes CDR1 DFQATT and CDR2 SNEGSKA (reference sequence). With 2 bases removed from V and 10 bases from J, the gap between germline ends came to 12 bases. CDR3 amino acids: CSARRTSDEQFF. The CDR3 coding sequence is TGCAGTGCTAGACGAACGTCCGACGAGCAGTTCTTC.

CDR3 in DNA: TGTGCCAGCAGCGAGGAAACAGGGGGATCAGATACGCAGTATTTT. Translation: CASSEETGGSDTQYF. J is TRBJ2-3 and V is TRBV9; 8 bases map to TRBD1. The CDR3 spans 15 residues. The germline V gene encodes CDR1 SGDLS and CDR2 YYNGEE. The V segment lost 3 bases and the J segment 4 bases; nucleotides outside the gene matches: 7.

This clonotype has a handful of counts. The chain recombines TRBV12-3 or TRBV12-4 with TRBJ1-1; 10 bases map to TRBD1. CDR3 size: 13 residues. V shed 6 bases, J shed 11 bases, and the junction held 9 bases outside the gene matches. This chain's CDR3 is CASRSGQGVLAFF. The CDR3 bases are TGTGCCAGCAGATCCGGACAGGGGGTTCTTGCTTTCTTT.

The chain combines TRBV7-2 with TRBJ2-7, with D tentatively TRBD2 (5 bases). V was cut by 0 bases and J by 7 bases, with 16 bases left in between. Germline CDR1 and CDR2: SGHTA and FQGNSA. CDR3 size: 15 residues. The CDR3 sequence: CASSLANGNYNEQYF. The CDR3 DNA is TGTGCCAGCAGCTTAGCGAACGGGAACTACAATGAGCAGTACTTC.

J is TRBJ2-4 and V is TRBV2, with 8 bases that match TRBD1. J was trimmed by 8 bases and V by 6 bases; bases with no gene match: 3. Looked up from germline, CDR1 is SNHLY and CDR2 is FYNNEI. The CDR3 length is 12 residues. DNA of the CDR3: TGTGCCAGCAGCCTGACAGGGGACATTCAGTACTTC. Protein sequence: CASSLTGDIQYF.

The gene calls are TRBV7-2 and TRBJ2-1; D is perhaps TRBD2 (5 bases). The CDR3 extends over 14 amino acids. Germline V gene lookup returns CDR1 SGHTA and CDR2 FQGNSA. V shed 3 bases and J shed 8 bases, with 14 bases lying between them. The CDR3 here is CASSLATSPYEQFF. As DNA, the CDR3 is TGTGCCAGCAGCTTGGCCACTAGTCCATATGAGCAGTTCTTC.

This clonotype has more than one count but fewer than ten. The V call is TRBV27, the J call TRBJ2-7, with D hard to call. V lost 9 bases to trimming and J lost 0 bases, with 12 bases between them. The CDR3 has 13 residues. Germline CDR1 and CDR2: MNHEY and SMNVEV (reference sequence). CDR3 loop: CASSMADSYEQYF. The CDR3, as DNA: TGTGCCAGTTCCATGGCTGACTCCTACGAGCAGTACTTC.

In its sample, this clonotype was seen a few times. The V gene is TRBV27, the J gene TRBJ2-1, with D possibly TRBD2 on 6 matching bases. V was clipped by 6 bases and J by 2 bases, with 20 bases between them. Germline V gene data show CDR1 as MNHEY and CDR2 as SMNVEV (reference sequence). The CDR3 covers 17 residues. The CDR3 protein is CASSPIRGRTTYNEQFF. CDR3 nucleotide sequence: TGTGCCAGCAGCCCCATTCGGGGGAGGACTACCTACAATGAGCAGTTCTTC.

This chain joins TRBV15 and TRBJ2-5; D may be TRBD1 (6 bases). The J call may be incorrect, as the DNA end agrees better with TRBJ2-7. Germline V CDR1 and CDR2: LNHNV, YYDKDF (reference sequence). The CDR3 consists of 16 residues. CDR3 sequence reads: CATSRVGAGVRYEQYF. The CDR3, as DNA: TGTGCCACCAGCAGAGTTGGGGCAGGGGTCCGCTACGAGCAGTACTTC.